Below are 9 T cell receptor beta chains sequenced from a single sample in a study of immune evolution from preneoplasia to lung adenocarcinoma. Clones were sequenced by immunoSEQ multiplex PCR, and TCRdb holds only the in-frame ones, with some missing. Of a few thousand clones listed, 85% are singletons. Material: FFPE adjacent normal lung tissue. Receptors originate from a donor at least 70 years old with lung adenocarcinoma.

This clone is termed large. The chain uses TRBV5-1 and TRBJ2-7, with 14 positions matching TRBD2. The J segment lost 5 bases and the V segment lost 0 bases, leaving 4 bases of the junction unmatched. The germline V gene encodes CDR1 SGHRS and CDR2 YFSETQ. This CDR3 region has 16 residues. DNA for the CDR3: TGCGCCAGCAGCTTGGACGGGACTAGCGGGAGCAACGAGCAGTACTTC. It specifies CASSLDGTSGSNEQYF.

The chain has TRBV5-1 and TRBJ2-1; 8 bases line up with TRBD2. The CDR3 extends over 15 amino acids. The germline gives CDR1 SGHRS, CDR2 YFSETQ. J gave up 5 bases and V 1 base, and 5 bases lay outside the gene matches. The CDR3 DNA sequence: TGCGCCAGCAGCTTGATCCCCGGGAGGGACAATGAGCAGTTCTTC. Amino acids: CASSLIPGRDNEQFF.

The J gene is TRBJ2-1, the V gene TRBV6-6, with unresolved D. This CDR3 region has 14 residues. V lost 0 bases and J 1 base, leaving 4 bases between the germline ends. Germline V lookup: CDR1 MNHNY, CDR2 SVGAGI (reference sequence). The DNA for the CDR3 is TGTGCCAGCAGTTACTCCGGGTCCTACAATGAGCAGTTCTTC. This translates into CASSYSGSYNEQFF.

The chain combines TRBV6-1 with TRBJ2-2; 12 positions agree with TRBD2. The CDR3 loop spans 19 amino acids. The germline CDR1 and CDR2 sequences are MNHNS and SASEGT. V lost 3 bases and J lost 3; bases outside the gene matches: 11. The CDR3 here is CASSEGHGLAGSYTGELFF. CDR3 DNA sequence: TGTGCCAGCAGTGAGGGCCATGGACTAGCGGGAAGTTACACCGGGGAGCTGTTTTTT.

This clone showed up just once. CDR3 in amino acids: CASSPQPAGTDTQYF. CDR3 nucleotide sequence: TGCGCCAGCAGCCCCCAGCCAGCGGGCACAGATACGCAGTATTTT. The chain has TRBV5-1 and TRBJ2-3; D is possibly TRBD2 (5 bases). Germline values: CDR1 SGHRS, CDR2 YFSETQ. V shed 4 bases and J shed 1 base, with 13 bases lying between them. This CDR3 is built from 15 residues.

This chain links TRBV7-9 with TRBJ2-5; D is perhaps TRBD1 or TRBD2 (6 bases each). Per germline, CDR1 SEHNR and CDR2 FQNEAQ (reference sequence). Deletions cut 5 bases from V and 5 bases from J, with 27 bases between. The CDR3 runs to 18 residues. The CDR3 sequence is CASSPGRQALGATETQYF. The CDR3 DNA follows: TGTGCCAGCAGCCCCGGGAGACAGGCGTTAGGGGCAACGGAGACCCAGTACTTC.

The chain employs TRBV30 and TRBJ2-2; TRBD2 agrees at 7 bases. CDR1 and CDR2 from the germline V gene are GTSNPN and SVGIG (reference sequence). This CDR3 has 17 residues. V lost 2 bases to trimming and J lost 9 bases; unmatched junction nucleotides: 18. CDR3 loop: CAWSRPEGGPSPRELFF. The CDR3 region has the DNA TGTGCCTGGAGTAGGCCAGAGGGAGGGCCGAGTCCCCGGGAGCTGTTTTTT.

The rearrangement joins TRBV27 to TRBJ2-7; 12 positions match TRBD2. Per the germline V gene, CDR1 is MNHEY and CDR2 is SMNVEV (reference sequence). The CDR3 has 15 residues. Trimming at V came to 6 bases and at J to 3 bases, leaving 6 bases not matched to a gene. The CDR3, as DNA: TGTGCCAGCAGCCGGACTAGCGGGATTGGCTACGAGCAGTACTTC. Protein product: CASSRTSGIGYEQYF.

The rearrangement uses TRBV2 and TRBJ2-5; 13 bases align to TRBD2. Germline V gene lookup returns CDR1 SNHLY and CDR2 FYNNEI. V lost 1 base and J lost 4; bases outside the gene matches: 9. The length of the CDR3 is 18 residues. The CDR3 protein is CASSEERRTSGSSETQYF. The CDR3 DNA sequence: TGTGCCAGCAGTGAAGAACGACGGACTAGCGGGAGTTCAGAGACCCAGTACTTC. The full variable domain, completed using reference TRBV2 and TRBJ2-5, is EPEVTQTPSHQVTQMGQEVILRCVPISNHLYFYWYRQILGQKVEFLVSFYNNEISEKSEIFDDQFSVERPDGSNFTLKIRSTKLEDSAMYFCASSEERRTSGSSETQYFGPGTRLLVL.